Below, 10 T cell receptor beta chains from the same sample are listed, as sequenced in a study of human T cells and chemical hapten exposure. TCRdb redid the calling of the RACE reads with MiXCR, one entry per CDR3 protein. The sample carries under 200,000 distinct CDR3 sequences, 25% to 35% recorded once. Time point reported: patch test 3, about 24 weeks after DPC sensitization. The treatment is: therapeutic diphenylcyclopropenone sensitization with weekly scalp DPC. Sequenced material: whole blood, taken in connection with sensitization to the hapten diphenylcyclopropenone (DPC). These TCRs come from a woman aged 18-29 years with alopecia areata. Some clones in this sample may be carry-over from other donors' samples.

The chain employs TRBV27 and TRBJ2-1, with D perhaps matching TRBD1 (5 bases). The V and J ends lost 3 bases and 10 bases respectively, with 16 bases between them. The CDR3 loop spans 14 amino acids. Germline-derived CDR1 and CDR2 are MNHEY and SMNVEV (reference sequence). The CDR3 is CASSLGWTPGEQFF. The CDR3, as DNA: TGTGCCAGCAGTTTGGGGTGGACACCCGGGGAGCAGTTCTTC.

The J gene is TRBJ2-3, the V gene TRBV20-1, with D unresolved. The CDR3 extends over 11 amino acids. Trimming pared 5 bases from V and 11 bases from J, leaving 14 bases between. The V gene's germline CDR1 is DFQATT and CDR2 SNEGSKA (reference sequence). CDR3 protein: CSAHSRSMQYF. The CDR3 nucleotides read TGCAGTGCTCACTCCCGCAGTATGCAGTATTTT.

V usage is TRBV10-2 and J usage is TRBJ2-3; the D gene is possibly TRBD2 (6 bases). Germline V gene data show CDR1 as WSHSY and CDR2 as SAAADI. The CDR3 is 16 residues long. The germline V and J ends were trimmed by 11 bases and 2 bases, with 23 bases remaining between them. The CDR3 DNA sequence: TGCGCCGCGCTTACGCGGGGTGGGTCCACCACAGATACGCAGTATTTT. Encoded protein: CAALTRGGSTTDTQYF.

The chain couples TRBV5-1 to TRBJ2-4; TRBD1 matches 9 bases. The germline CDR1 and CDR2 sequences are SGHRS and YFSETQ. This CDR3 spans 15 amino acids. V was clipped by 8 bases and J by 6 bases; unmatched bases: 12. Here the CDR3 reads CASSPTGGWGNIQYF. The CDR3 nucleotides are TGCGCCAGTTCCCCCACAGGGGGCTGGGGAAACATTCAGTACTTC. The full variable domain, completed using reference TRBV5-1 and TRBJ2-4, is KAGVTQTPRYLIKTRGQQVTLSCSPISGHRSVSWYQQTPGQGLQFLFEYFSETQRNKGNFPGRFSGRQFSNSRSEMNVSTLELGDSALYLCASSPTGGWGNIQYFGAGTRLSVL.

In this sample, this clonotype turned up many times. V usage is TRBV7-6 and J usage is TRBJ2-2; D unresolved. Per germline, CDR1 SGHVS and CDR2 FNYEAQ. With 5 bases removed from V and 3 bases from J, the gap between germline ends came to 13 bases. CDR3 size: 15 residues. CDR3 DNA: TGTGCCAGCAGCCCCCAGAGAGGAGACACCGGGGAGCTGTTTTTT. It translates to CASSPQRGDTGELFF.

Note on this clonotype: The junction differs from germline at one of its ends, possibly a read error. The chain employs TRBV30 and TRBJ2-2, with D possibly being TRBD2 (5 bases). The V gene's germline CDR1 is GTSNPN and CDR2 SVGIG (reference sequence). The CDR3 covers 15 residues. The CDR3 region is CAWNPAQINTGEPFF. DNA for the CDR3: TGTGCCTGGAATCCCGCACAAATTAACACCGGGGAGCCGTTTTTT.

Many counts were recorded for this clonotype. CDR3 sequence: CASSLRGTGGAVGYTF. In DNA form, the CDR3 reads TGCGCCAGCAGCTTGCGGGGGACGGGGGGGGCAGTCGGCTACACCTTC. The chain has TRBV5-1 and TRBJ1-2, with D perhaps TRBD1 (6 bases). Looked up from germline, CDR1 is SGHRS and CDR2 is YFSETQ. Trimming took 1 base from V and 8 from J, leaving 21 bases between them. The CDR3 is 16 amino acids.

This sequence joins TRBV4-3 and TRBJ2-7, with D unresolved. V shed 0 bases and J shed 6 bases, with 9 bases lying between them. Germline assignment: CDR1 LGHNA and CDR2 YSLEER. This CDR3 has 13 residues. The CDR3 is CASSQDWMSEQYF. The CDR3 nucleotides read TGCGCCAGCAGCCAAGATTGGATGAGCGAGCAGTACTTC.

The chain is built from TRBV4-2 and TRBJ2-6; 7 bases align to TRBD1. The CDR3 spans 16 residues. The germline V gene encodes CDR1 LGHNA and CDR2 YNFKEQ. The V gene end was trimmed by 4 bases and the J gene end by 5 bases; junction bases not matched to a gene: 8. CDR3 residues: CASSPTTGRRANVLTF. CDR3 bases: TGTGCCAGCAGCCCAACGACAGGGAGAAGGGCCAACGTCCTGACTTTC.

The chain combines TRBV20-1 with TRBJ2-1; 11 positions agree with TRBD2. V lost 3 bases and J lost 7; bases outside the gene matches: 14. This CDR3 spans 17 amino acids. Looked up from germline, CDR1 is DFQATT and CDR2 is SNEGSKA (reference sequence). CDR3 loop: CSASGLAGGKMGNEQFF. The DNA of the CDR3 is TGCAGTGCTAGTGGCCTAGCGGGAGGCAAAATGGGGAATGAGCAGTTCTTC.